The entry below describes one TCR beta chain. This entry is derived from a study of blood T cell repertoires in COVID-19. Trimming took off 2 bases at V and 0 bases at J, with 8 bases between the two ends. This CDR3 comprises 15 residues. Germline loops: CDR1 SSHAT, CDR2 FNYEAQ (reference sequence). Generated by immunoSEQ multiplex PCR, the TCRdb table keeps only in-frame clones and is missing some. The table shows 200,000 to 250,000 clones, with around nine tenths occurring only once. Sample: peripheral blood. The V call is TRBV7-7, the J call TRBJ2-1; possibly TRBD2 for D (5 bases). This clonotype was obtained from a woman aged 60-75 years with acute or convalescent COVID-19. DNA of the CDR3: TGTGCCAGCAGCTTAACTAGTGTCTCCTACAATGAGCAGTTCTTC. This encodes CASSLTSVSYNEQFF.